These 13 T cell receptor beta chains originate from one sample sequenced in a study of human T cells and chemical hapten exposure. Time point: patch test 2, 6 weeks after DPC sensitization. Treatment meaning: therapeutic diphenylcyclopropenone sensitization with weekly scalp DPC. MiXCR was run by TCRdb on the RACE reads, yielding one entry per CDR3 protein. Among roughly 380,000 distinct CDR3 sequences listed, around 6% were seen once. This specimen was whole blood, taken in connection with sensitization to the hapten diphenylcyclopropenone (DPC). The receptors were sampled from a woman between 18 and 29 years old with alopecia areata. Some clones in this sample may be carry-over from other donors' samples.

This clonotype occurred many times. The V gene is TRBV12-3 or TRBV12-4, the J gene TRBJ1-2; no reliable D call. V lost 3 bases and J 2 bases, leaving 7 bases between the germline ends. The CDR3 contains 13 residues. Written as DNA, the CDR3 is TGTGCCAGCAGTTTCCAGAAAAACTATGGCTACACCTTC. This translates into CASSFQKNYGYTF.

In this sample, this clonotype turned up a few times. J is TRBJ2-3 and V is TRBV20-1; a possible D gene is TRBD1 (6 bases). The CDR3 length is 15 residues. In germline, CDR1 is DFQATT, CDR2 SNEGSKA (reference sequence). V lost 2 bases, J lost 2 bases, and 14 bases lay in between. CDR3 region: CSARISGVVTDTQYF. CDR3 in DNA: TGCAGTGCTAGAATCTCAGGGGTTGTCACAGATACGCAGTATTTT.

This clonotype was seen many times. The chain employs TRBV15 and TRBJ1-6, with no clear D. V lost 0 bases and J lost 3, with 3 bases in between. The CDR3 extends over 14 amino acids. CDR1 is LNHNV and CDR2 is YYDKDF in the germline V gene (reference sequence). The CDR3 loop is CATSRDNYNSPLHF. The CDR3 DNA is TGTGCCACCAGCAGAGACAACTATAATTCACCCCTCCACTTT. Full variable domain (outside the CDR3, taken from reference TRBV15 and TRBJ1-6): DAMVIQNPRYQVTQFGKPVTLSCSQTLNHNVMYWYQQKSSQAPKLLFHYYDKDFNNEADTPDNFQSRRPNTSFCFLDIRSPGLGDTAMYLCATSRDNYNSPLHFGNGTRLTVT.

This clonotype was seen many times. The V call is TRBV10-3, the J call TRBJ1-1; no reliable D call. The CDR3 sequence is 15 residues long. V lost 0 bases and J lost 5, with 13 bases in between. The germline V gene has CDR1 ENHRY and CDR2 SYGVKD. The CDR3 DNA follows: TGTGCCATCAGTGAGTCTGTCGGGGAAAGAACTGAAGCTTTCTTT. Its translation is CAISESVGERTEAFF.

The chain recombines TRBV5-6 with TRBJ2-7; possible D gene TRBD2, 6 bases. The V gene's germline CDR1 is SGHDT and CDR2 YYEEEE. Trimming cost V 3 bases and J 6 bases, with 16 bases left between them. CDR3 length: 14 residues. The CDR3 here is CASSSGGLSVEQYF. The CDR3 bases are TGTGCCAGCAGCTCCGGGGGACTGAGTGTCGAGCAGTACTTC.

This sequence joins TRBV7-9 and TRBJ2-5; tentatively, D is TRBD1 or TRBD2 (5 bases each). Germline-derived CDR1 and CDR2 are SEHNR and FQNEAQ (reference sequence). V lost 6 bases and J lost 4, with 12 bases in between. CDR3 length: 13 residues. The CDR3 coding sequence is TGTGCCAGCAGGGGACCAGGGTCAGAGACCCAGTACTTC. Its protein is CASRGPGSETQYF.

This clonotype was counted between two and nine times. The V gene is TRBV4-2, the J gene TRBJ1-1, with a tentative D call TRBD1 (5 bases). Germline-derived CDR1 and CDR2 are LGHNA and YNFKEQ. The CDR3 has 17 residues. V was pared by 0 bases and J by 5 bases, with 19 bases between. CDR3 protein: CASSQDPGDRRGTEAFF. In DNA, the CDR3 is TGTGCCAGCAGCCAAGATCCGGGGGACCGGAGGGGTACTGAAGCTTTCTTT.

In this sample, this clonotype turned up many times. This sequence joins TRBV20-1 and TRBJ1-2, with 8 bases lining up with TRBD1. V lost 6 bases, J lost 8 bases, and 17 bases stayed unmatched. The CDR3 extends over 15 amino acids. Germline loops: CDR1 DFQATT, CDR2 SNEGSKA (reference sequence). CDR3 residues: CSASPEPGQANGYTF. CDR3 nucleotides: TGCAGTGCCAGCCCAGAACCGGGACAGGCCAACGGCTACACCTTC.

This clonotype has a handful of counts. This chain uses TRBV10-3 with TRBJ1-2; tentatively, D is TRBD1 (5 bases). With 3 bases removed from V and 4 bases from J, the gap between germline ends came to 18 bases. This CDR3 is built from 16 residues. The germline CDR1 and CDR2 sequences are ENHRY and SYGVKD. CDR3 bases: TGTGCCATCAGTGAACCTGTGACAGTTAACTTCTATGGCTACACCTTC. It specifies CAISEPVTVNFYGYTF.

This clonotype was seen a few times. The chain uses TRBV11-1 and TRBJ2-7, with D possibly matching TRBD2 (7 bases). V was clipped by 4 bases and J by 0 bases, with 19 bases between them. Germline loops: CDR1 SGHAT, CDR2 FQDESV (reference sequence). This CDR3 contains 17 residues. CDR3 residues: CASSSRGGGPFSYEQYF. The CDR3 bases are TGTGCCAGCAGCTCCAGGGGCGGGGGCCCCTTCTCCTACGAGCAGTACTTC.

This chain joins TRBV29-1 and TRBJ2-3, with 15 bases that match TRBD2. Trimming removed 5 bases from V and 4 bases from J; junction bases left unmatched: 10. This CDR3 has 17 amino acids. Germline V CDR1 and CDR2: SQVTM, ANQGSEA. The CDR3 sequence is CSVPGLAGGRIADTQYF. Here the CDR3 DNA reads TGCAGCGTTCCGGGACTAGCGGGGGGCCGGATCGCAGATACGCAGTATTTT.

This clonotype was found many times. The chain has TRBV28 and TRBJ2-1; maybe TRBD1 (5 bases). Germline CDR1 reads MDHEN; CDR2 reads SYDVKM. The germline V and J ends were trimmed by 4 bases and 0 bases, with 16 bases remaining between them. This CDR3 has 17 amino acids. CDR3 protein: CASSYQGLRSSYNEQFF. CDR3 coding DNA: TGTGCCAGCAGTTATCAGGGTCTACGGAGCTCCTACAATGAGCAGTTCTTC.

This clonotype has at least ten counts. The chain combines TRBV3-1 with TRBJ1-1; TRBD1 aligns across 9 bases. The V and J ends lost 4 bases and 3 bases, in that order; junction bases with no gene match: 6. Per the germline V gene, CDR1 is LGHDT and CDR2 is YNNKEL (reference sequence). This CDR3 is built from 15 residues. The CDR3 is CASSPGQGWDTEAFF. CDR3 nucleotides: TGTGCCAGCAGCCCGGGACAGGGATGGGACACTGAAGCTTTCTTT.